This T cell receptor beta chain was captured by sequencing in a study of early T cells in non-severe SARS-CoV-2 infection. Study as a whole: Alpha and beta chains were unpaired, from unsorted whole-blood bulk RNA.

Findings and caveats of the study: Matching with VDJdb favored anti-spike CD8 responses (missing private and CD4 specificities).

This clonotype was counted between two and nine times. The antigen is not known. Researchers tagged individual cDNA molecules with unique molecular identifiers. In TCRdb, the 5' RACE reads were re-called with MiXCR into one record per CDR3 protein. This sample carries about 58,000 distinct CDR3 sequences, about 13% of them seen once, and the ten largest clones take roughly a tenth. CDR1 and CDR2 from the germline V gene are SEHNR and FQNEAQ (reference sequence). Trimming took 5 bases from V and 1 from J, leaving 12 bases between them. This CDR3 spans 15 amino acids. The sequence came from an adult who was a healthcare worker with PCR-confirmed SARS-CoV-2 infection or an uninfected control (not recorded which). The rearrangement uses TRBV7-9 and TRBJ1-3; D perhaps matches TRBD1 (5 bases). Sequencing was performed on whole blood. The CDR3 sequence: CASSPLGGSGNTIYF. For the CDR3, the DNA is TGTGCCAGCAGCCCCCTCGGGGGTTCTGGAAACACCATATATTTT.